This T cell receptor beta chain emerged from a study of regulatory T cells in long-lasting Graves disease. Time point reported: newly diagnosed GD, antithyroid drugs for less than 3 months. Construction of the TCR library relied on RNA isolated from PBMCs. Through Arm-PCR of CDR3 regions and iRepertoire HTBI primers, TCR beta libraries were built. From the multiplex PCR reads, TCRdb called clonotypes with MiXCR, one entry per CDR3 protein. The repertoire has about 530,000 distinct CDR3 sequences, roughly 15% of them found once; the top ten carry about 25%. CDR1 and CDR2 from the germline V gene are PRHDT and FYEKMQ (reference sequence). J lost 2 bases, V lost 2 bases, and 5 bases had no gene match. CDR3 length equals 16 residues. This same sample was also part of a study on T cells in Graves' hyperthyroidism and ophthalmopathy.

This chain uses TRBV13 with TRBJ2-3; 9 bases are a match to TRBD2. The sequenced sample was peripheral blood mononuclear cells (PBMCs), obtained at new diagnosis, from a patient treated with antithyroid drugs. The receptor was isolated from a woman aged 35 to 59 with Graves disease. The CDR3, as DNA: TGTGCCAGCAGCTTAAGGCTAGCGGGGCACACAGATACGCAGTATTTT. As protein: CASSLRLAGHTDTQYF.